This T cell receptor beta chain was profiled in a study of T cells in localized non-small cell lung cancer. The study, taken as a whole, reports: Of the top 100 tumor clones, median about 56 were in adjacent lung, 25 to 35 among its top 100. Uninvolved neighboring lung showed the greatest T cell clonality, exceeding tumor.

Comment on this clone: Its antigen is unknown.

The germline V gene encodes CDR1 LNHNV and CDR2 YYDKDF (reference sequence). V lost 0 bases and J 0 bases, leaving 11 bases between the germline ends. The CDR3 length is 16 residues. The data were produced by immunoSEQ multiplex PCR, yet TCRdb's version contains in-frame clones alone and is incomplete. Of more than 2,000 clones in the sample, about two fifths were seen once. This specimen consisted of lung tumor tissue, obtained before any cancer treatment. The J gene is TRBJ1-2, the V gene TRBV15; no firm D call. The receptor comes from a male donor aged 60 or older with stage II squamous cell lung carcinoma. The CDR3 spells CATSRDRAAPNYGYTF. CDR3 DNA: TGTGCCACCAGCAGAGATAGGGCAGCCCCTAACTATGGCTACACCTTC.